This T cell receptor (beta chain) was identified in a study of T cells in localized non-small cell lung cancer. Study-wide points: Blood T cell density predicted longer survival; adjacent-lung clonality, shorter. Within adjacent lung there appeared a median roughly 60 of the top 100 tumor clones. Tumor samples were not multi-region, leaving intratumor heterogeneity unexcluded. Adjacent uninvolved lung had the highest clonality, suggesting focused antigen responses.

For this clone: The target antigen is unknown.

CDR3 size: 15 residues. The V gene lost 0 bases and the J gene lost 3 bases, with 10 bases spanning the gap. Germline V gene lookup returns CDR1 LNHNV and CDR2 YYDKDF (reference sequence). Measured with immunoSEQ multiplex PCR; TCRdb has only the in-frame clones, and not every one. Among 4,000 or so clones listed, 20% to 25% were seen once. This sample comprised lung tumor tissue, obtained before any cancer treatment. This chain joins TRBV15 and TRBJ2-3; D possibly uses TRBD1 or TRBD2 (5 bases each). The source is a woman aged 35-75 years with stage I lung adenocarcinoma. Here the CDR3 reads CATSRDLGTTDTQYF. The CDR3 DNA reads TGTGCCACCAGCAGAGATCTGGGGACGACAGATACGCAGTATTTT.